This TCR beta chain was captured by sequencing in a study of T-cell reconstitution after alpha-beta-depleted transplantation in children. The study, taken as a whole, reports: Some patients showed high day-60 TCRbeta diversity, which derived from surviving recipient T cells and thymic progenitors. Reportedly, roughly two months post-transplant, alpha-beta T cells arose from several hundred expanded graft clones. The authors attributed T-cell counts and diversity one year after transplant mostly to newly produced T cells.

This clonotype has more than one count but fewer than ten. Its antigen is not identified. At one end the junction does not follow the germline gene, possibly because of a read error. CDR3 length equals 17 residues. Germline V gene lookup returns CDR1 LNHNV and CDR2 YYDKDF (reference sequence). During its preparation, the TCRbeta library received unique molecular identifiers. TCRdb reanalysed the PCR reads using MiXCR and keeps one entry per CDR3 protein. The table includes under 250,000 distinct CDR3 sequences, 20% to 30% detected once. The sequence derives from a female patient between 2 and 10 years old who had a stem cell transplant for congenital amegakaryocytic thrombocytopenia, so the T cells may come from the graft donor. The sequenced sample was PBMCs, mostly from graft donor cells, obtained 360 days after TCRalphabeta/CD19-depleted stem cell transplant. The chain has TRBV15 and TRBJ2-1; a possible D gene is TRBD2 (6 bases). CDR3 residues: CATSRDTKEVPGPKRVF. CDR3 nucleotides: TGTGCCACCAGCAGAGACACAAAAGAGGTTCCGGGCCCGAAGCGGGTCTTC.